This T cell receptor beta chain was recorded in a study of metastatic and nonmetastatic thyroid tumors. Whole-study context: It was across blood and tumor or nodule tissue from malignant and benign thyroid patients that repertoires were compared.

No patient had received any treatment before thyroid surgery. A few counts support this clone. Its target is unknown. As handled by the study authors: CDR3 was compared across clinicopathological groups, and the resulting differences were used to build a distant-metastasis classifier for papillary thyroid cancer. TCRdb re-processed the PCR reads through MiXCR. The V and J calls were determined by TCRdb, not by the authors. Here the sample spans approximately 10,000 clones, roughly 35% being singletons. General study results and limits: Benign nodules reportedly had significantly lower TCR beta diversity than malignant thyroid tumors in blood and tumor.

Trimming took off 4 bases at V and 9 bases at J, with 19 bases between the two ends. Germline assignment: CDR1 MNHNS and CDR2 SASEGT. This CDR3 is 15 amino acids long. Sequencing was done on a sample of tumor tissue. The TCR sequence derives from a female donor with papillary thyroid cancer or a benign thyroid nodule (not recorded which). Some clones in this sample may be carry-over from other donors' samples. V and J are TRBV6-1 and TRBJ2-1; D is undetermined. CDR3 sequence: CASSGTGPPLSEQFF. CDR3 DNA sequence: TGTGCCAGCAGTGGCACCGGGCCGCCGCTCAGTGAGCAGTTCTTC.